This T cell receptor (beta chain) was identified during a study of blood T cells in healthy people across ages. The authors ran a second PCR of 7 to 11 cycles using a sample-barcoded 5' primer and a J-beta primer mix. TCRdb re-analysed the 5' RACE reads in MiXCR, keeping a single row per CDR3 protein. In the table there are 800,000 to 950,000 distinct CDR3 sequences, under 35% of which are singletons. Notes on the study in general: In long-lived donors, naive CD4+ cell counts and diversity exceeded those of aged donors.

There are many counts of this clonotype. Its antigen remains unidentified. The CDR3 has 12 residues. V was trimmed by 7 bases and J by 5 bases, leaving 9 bases between them. Germline lookup yields CDR1 MNHNY and CDR2 SVGAGI (reference sequence). Drawing of peripheral blood yielded about 10 milliliters from each donor. These data also formed part of another study, on T cells of mothers and their children.

The sample was blood. This receptor was identified in a woman aged 40 to 50 in good health. The J gene is TRBJ2-1, the V gene TRBV6-6; the D gene is possibly TRBD1 (6 bases). CDR3 sequence (DNA): TGTGCCAGCAAGGCAGGGGACAATGAGCAGTTCTTC. Translating gives CASKAGDNEQFF.